Here is one T cell receptor (beta chain) with its context. This record belongs to a study of blood T cell repertoires in COVID-19. About the study: The origin of the acute and convalescent COVID-19 samples was the United States, Italy and Spain. PBMCs, B-cell-depleted T cells, or T cells provided the cDNA or gDNA that made up the material.

Germline trimming cut 3 bases from V and 10 bases from J; bases unmatched to any gene: 13. Germline V gene lookup returns CDR1 LNHDA and CDR2 SQIVND (reference sequence). The CDR3 is made up of 16 amino acids. Per the original methods: Estimates of nucleated cell counts were drawn from the amplification of reference gene primers. Using immunoSEQ multiplex PCR, the repertoire was profiled, and TCRdb retains in-frame clones only, with some absent. V and J calls and clone size come straight from that table; D and trimming were deduced from the DNA. This repertoire shows around 190,000 clones, approximately 80% found once; its top ten account for roughly an eighth.

Input material: peripheral blood. This clonotype was obtained from a woman in her 50s with acute or convalescent COVID-19. This chain connects TRBV19 to TRBJ2-3; 10 positions match TRBD2. Here the CDR3 reads CASSIPRTSGPQSQYF. CDR3 nucleotide sequence: TGTGCCAGTAGTATCCCCCGGACTAGCGGACCCCAGTCGCAGTATTTT.